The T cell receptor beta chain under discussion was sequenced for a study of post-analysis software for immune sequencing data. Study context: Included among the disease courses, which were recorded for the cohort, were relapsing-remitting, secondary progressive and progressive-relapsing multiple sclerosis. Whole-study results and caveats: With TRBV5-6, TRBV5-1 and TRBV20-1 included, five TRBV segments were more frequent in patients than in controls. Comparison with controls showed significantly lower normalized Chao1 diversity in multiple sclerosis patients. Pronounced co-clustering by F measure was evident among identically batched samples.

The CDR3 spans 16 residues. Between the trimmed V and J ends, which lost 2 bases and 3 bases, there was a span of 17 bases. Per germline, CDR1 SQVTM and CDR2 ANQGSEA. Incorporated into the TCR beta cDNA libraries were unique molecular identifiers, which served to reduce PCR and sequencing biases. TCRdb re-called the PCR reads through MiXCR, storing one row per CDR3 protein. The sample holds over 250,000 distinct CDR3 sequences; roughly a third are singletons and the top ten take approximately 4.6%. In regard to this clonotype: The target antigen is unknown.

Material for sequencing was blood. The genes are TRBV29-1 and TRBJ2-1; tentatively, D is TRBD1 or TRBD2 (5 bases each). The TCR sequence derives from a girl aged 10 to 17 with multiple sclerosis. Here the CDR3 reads CSVEIWDLQNYNEQFF. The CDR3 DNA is TGCAGCGTTGAAATTTGGGACCTACAGAACTACAATGAGCAGTTCTTC.